Only a few counts were recorded for the clone carrying this T cell receptor (beta chain). Its specificity is not known. This record belongs to a study of vaccination and CD4 T cells after COVID-19. Overall study results and limits: Within the convalescent patients, spike mono-reactivity was found in 304 of 307 vaccine-specific clones.

The Oncomine TCR Beta short-read assay sequenced DNA from cultured CD4+ T cells. Investigators obtained genomic DNA by extraction from cultured CD4+ T cells. TCRdb ran MiXCR on the PCR reads and lists one entry per CDR3 protein. The data hold approximately 9,400 distinct CDR3 sequences, with around 31% observed a single time. Noted treatment: roughly ten-day PBMC culture with coronavirus spike peptide pools or control peptides (ViraFEST assay). During the years 2011-2018, before the COVID-19 pandemic, the unexposed donor's CD4+ T cells were collected. Cells permitting, SARS-CoV-2 S/N and four cold-coronavirus spikes were tested on unexposed-donor CD4+ T cells. The clonotype originates from a human donor in good health. Sequenced sample: CD4+ T cells from blood, cultured in vitro.

This chain's CDR3 is CASRGRGGTEAFF. In nucleotides, the CDR3 is TGTGCCAGCAGGGGCCGGGGGGGCACTGAAGCTTTCTTT. The chain links TRBV6-1 to TRBJ1-1; D is possibly TRBD1 (5 bases). CDR3 length: 13 amino acids. Trimming cost V 6 bases and J 4 bases, with 12 bases left between them. The germline V gene encodes CDR1 MNHNS and CDR2 SASEGT.